This T cell receptor (beta chain) derives from a study of T-cell reconstitution after alpha-beta-depleted transplantation in children. The germline CDR1 and CDR2 sequences are LGHDT and YNNKEL (reference sequence). V was shortened by 1 base and J by 2 bases, with 11 bases between the two germline ends. The CDR3 covers 15 residues. Library preparation (for TCRbeta) was performed with unique molecular identifiers. TCRdb re-derived calls from the PCR reads in MiXCR, one entry per CDR3 protein. Of about 610,000 distinct CDR3 sequences detected, about 10% appear once; the ten largest clones hold less than 5%.

The material was PBMCs from the stem cell graft donor, obtained from the stem cell graft. The origin of this receptor is a human donor who donated a stem cell graft to a child with acute myeloid leukemia. V and J are TRBV3-1 and TRBJ1-1; TRBD1 is a possible D gene (6 bases). CDR3 nucleotides: TGTGCCAGCAGCCAAGGGATACAGGGTAACACTGAAGCTTTCTTT. Protein product: CASSQGIQGNTEAFF.